These 30 T cell receptor beta chains came from one sample sequenced in a study of T-cell reconstitution after alpha-beta-depleted transplantation in children. As it was prepared, the TCRbeta library received unique molecular identifiers. Each CDR3 protein is one row after TCRdb ran MiXCR on the PCR reads. The sample has roughly 340,000 distinct CDR3 sequences, under 20% seen once. The sequencing used PBMCs, mostly from graft donor cells, collected 360 days after TCRalphabeta/CD19-depleted stem cell transplant. The receptors originated from a male patient between 2 and 9 years old who had a stem cell transplant for acute lymphoblastic leukemia, so the T cells may come from the graft donor.

This clonotype showed up many times. This sequence joins TRBV18 and TRBJ2-1; D is ambiguous. V dropped 3 bases and J dropped 13 bases, with 13 bases sitting between them. Germline V gene data show CDR1 as KGHSH and CDR2 as LQKENI. This CDR3 has 12 amino acids. The CDR3 here is CASSPSGYRQFF. As DNA, the CDR3 is TGTGCCAGCTCACCTTCCGGCTACCGCCAGTTCTTC.

This clonotype has a handful of counts. The chain combines TRBV20-1 with TRBJ2-7; D may correspond to TRBD1 or TRBD2 (5 bases each). Germline loops: CDR1 DFQATT, CDR2 SNEGSKA (reference sequence). V was shortened by 0 bases and J by 2 bases, with 11 bases between the two germline ends. The CDR3 sequence is 14 residues long. The CDR3 DNA reads TGCAGTGCTAGAGATTGGGACGACCCCTACGAGCAGTACTTC. The encoded protein is CSARDWDDPYEQYF.

The chain joins TRBV12-3 or TRBV12-4 to TRBJ2-1, with unresolved D. This CDR3 has 15 amino acids. V lost 6 bases and J 3 bases, leaving 15 bases between the germline ends. CDR3 region: CASREDPSGYNEQFF. The CDR3 DNA follows: TGTGCCAGCAGAGAGGACCCCTCGGGCTACAATGAGCAGTTCTTC.

There are many counts of this clonotype. The chain couples TRBV6-5 to TRBJ2-7; a weak D match, TRBD1 (6 bases). V lost 2 bases and J 2 bases, leaving 10 bases between the germline ends. Germline CDR1 reads MNHEY; CDR2 reads SVGAGI. The CDR3 runs to 14 residues. The CDR3 DNA is TGTGCCAGCAGTTACGCCCGGGACACCTACGAGCAGTACTTC. As protein: CASSYARDTYEQYF.

This chain links TRBV6-1 with TRBJ2-1; 8 bases are a match to TRBD1. With V trimmed by 6 bases and J by 4 bases, 14 bases remained unmatched. Germline V CDR1 and CDR2: MNHNS, SASEGT. CDR3 length: 17 residues. This CDR3 reads CASSTGQGTAFYNEQFF. The CDR3 nucleotides read TGTGCCAGCAGCACCGGACAGGGAACGGCCTTTTACAATGAGCAGTTCTTC.

This clonotype was picked up a small number of times. The chain links TRBV14 to TRBJ2-5; 8 nucleotides align to TRBD1. From germline, CDR1 is SGHDN and CDR2 FVKESK. Unmatched junction bases numbered 12, after V lost 4 bases and J lost 5 bases. The CDR3 is made up of 16 amino acids. The CDR3 coding sequence is TGTGCCAGCAGCCCCGGACAGGGTCCAATAGGGGAGACCCAGTACTTC. Its translation is CASSPGQGPIGETQYF.

This clonotype has ten or more counts. The chain joins TRBV4-2 to TRBJ2-3; D unresolved. Germline CDR1 LGHNA, CDR2 YNFKEQ. This CDR3 has 13 residues. V was cut by 1 base and J by 4 bases, with 6 bases left in between. The CDR3 nucleotides are TGTGCCAGCAGCCAAGTTGGTCCAGATACGCAGTATTTT. This encodes CASSQVGPDTQYF.

The chain is built from TRBV4-3 and TRBJ1-5, with a weak D call TRBD1 (5 bases). Germline V CDR1 and CDR2: LGHNA, YSLEER. There are 14 residues in the CDR3. Trimming shortened V by 0 bases and J by 11 bases, and 14 bases separated the two germline ends. This CDR3 is CASSQDRGVGAQHF. Here the CDR3 DNA reads TGCGCCAGCAGCCAAGATCGGGGGGTCGGAGCCCAGCATTTT.

This clonotype was observed a few times. V usage is TRBV28 and J usage is TRBJ1-5; TRBD1 matches at 8 bases. The J segment lost 2 bases and the V segment lost 5 bases, leaving 5 bases of the junction unmatched. This CDR3 is 15 amino acids long. The germline V gene has CDR1 MDHEN and CDR2 SYDVKM. The DNA of the CDR3 is TGTGCCAGCAGTAATCCAGGGGGCGGCAATCAGCCCCAGCATTTT. It specifies CASSNPGGGNQPQHF.

This clonotype was found many times. This chain joins TRBV12-3 or TRBV12-4 and TRBJ1-5; D uncertain. Trimming pared 3 bases from V and 7 bases from J, leaving 10 bases between. This CDR3 has 13 residues. CDR3 in amino acids: CASSFLSAQPQHF. CDR3 in DNA: TGTGCCAGCAGTTTCCTATCTGCGCAGCCCCAGCATTTT.

This clonotype was picked up many times. This chain uses TRBV12-3 or TRBV12-4 with TRBJ1-1, with unresolved D. CDR3 length: 14 amino acids. Between the trimmed V and J ends, which lost 2 bases and 2 bases, there was a span of 9 bases. CDR3 region: CASSLFLGNTEAFF. Written as DNA, the CDR3 is TGTGCCAGCAGTTTATTTCTGGGTAACACTGAAGCTTTCTTT.

The gene calls are TRBV2 and TRBJ2-7; TRBD2 aligns across 7 bases. Germline CDR1 and CDR2: SNHLY and FYNNEI. This CDR3 comprises 14 residues. V lost 4 bases to trimming and J lost 1 base; unmatched junction nucleotides: 4. CDR3 loop: CASSGLAGSYEQYF. The DNA of the CDR3 is TGTGCCAGCAGTGGACTAGCAGGATCCTACGAGCAGTACTTC.

The CDR3 spells CASSARLAGDHEQFF. The CDR3 DNA follows: TGTGCCAGCAGTGCTCGACTAGCGGGAGACCACGAGCAGTTCTTC. V usage is TRBV6-1 and J usage is TRBJ2-1; 12 nucleotides agree with TRBD2. The V and J ends lost 4 bases and 10 bases, in that order; junction bases with no gene match: 8. CDR1 is MNHNS and CDR2 is SASEGT in the germline V gene. The CDR3 contains 15 residues.

The chain employs TRBV18 and TRBJ2-5, with 10 bases lining up with TRBD1. This CDR3 comprises 16 residues. The junction had 9 bases not matched to a gene; V was cut back by 3 bases and J by 5 bases. Germline V gene lookup returns CDR1 KGHSH and CDR2 LQKENI. Written as DNA, the CDR3 is TGTGCCAGCTCACCGCTTACGGGACAGGGGACCGAGACCCAGTACTTC. Translated: CASSPLTGQGTETQYF.

The chain couples TRBV5-6 to TRBJ1-4, with 8 bases aligning to TRBD1. CDR1 is SGHDT, CDR2 YYEEEE, per germline. J gave up 7 bases and V 9 bases, and 8 bases lay outside the gene matches. This CDR3 has 13 amino acids. The DNA of the CDR3 is TGTGCCAACCACCGACAGGGGCGTGAAAAACTGTTTTTT. This sequence encodes CANHRQGREKLFF.

This clonotype was observed a few times. V usage is TRBV7-9 and J usage is TRBJ2-3; possible D gene TRBD2, 6 bases. Germline loops: CDR1 SEHNR, CDR2 FQNEAQ (reference sequence). V was pared by 4 bases and J by 5 bases, with 16 bases between. This CDR3 is 15 amino acids long. This CDR3 is CASSYGGLREDTQYF. The CDR3 DNA follows: TGTGCCAGCAGCTACGGGGGACTTCGCGAAGATACGCAGTATTTT.

V and J are TRBV3-1 and TRBJ2-3; D is unclear. Germline V gives CDR1 LGHDT, CDR2 YNNKEL (reference sequence). The V end lost 0 bases, the J end lost 2 bases, and 12 bases lay between the germline ends. The CDR3 has 16 residues. The CDR3 DNA follows: TGTGCCAGCAGCCAAGACCCGGATCCATTCACAGATACGCAGTATTTT. It encodes CASSQDPDPFTDTQYF.

This clonotype was seen a few times. This chain joins TRBV7-9 and TRBJ2-1; the D gene is possibly TRBD2 (5 bases). Germline values: CDR1 SEHNR, CDR2 FQNEAQ (reference sequence). Deletions cut 2 bases from V and 4 bases from J, with 9 bases between. The CDR3 is made up of 14 amino acids. CDR3 sequence reads: CASSLQKRYNEQFF. In DNA, the CDR3 is TGTGCCAGCAGCTTACAAAAGCGGTACAATGAGCAGTTCTTC.

This clonotype was observed a few times. The rearrangement uses TRBV14 and TRBJ2-7; D uncertain. Germline lookup yields CDR1 SGHDN and CDR2 FVKESK. Trimming shortened V by 0 bases and J by 3 bases, and 6 bases separated the two germline ends. The CDR3 runs to 13 residues. This CDR3 reads CASSQDWNYEQYF. The CDR3 bases are TGTGCCAGCAGCCAAGACTGGAACTACGAGCAGTACTTC.

The sample holds many counts of this clonotype. V and J are TRBV4-3 and TRBJ2-2; the D gene could be TRBD1 or TRBD2 (6 bases each). The CDR3 extends over 16 amino acids. Between the trimmed V and J ends, which lost 0 bases and 6 bases, there was a span of 14 bases. Germline CDR1 is LGHNA and CDR2 is YSLEER. The CDR3 loop is CASSQDPGAMAGELFF. CDR3 sequence (DNA): TGCGCCAGCAGCCAAGATCCGGGGGCAATGGCCGGGGAGCTGTTTTTT.

The sample holds a few counts of this clonotype. The CDR3 loop is CASSWGQGLNEKLFF. The DNA of the CDR3 is TGTGCCAGCAGTTGGGGGCAGGGACTGAATGAAAAACTGTTTTTT. The chain is built from TRBV12-3 or TRBV12-4 and TRBJ1-4; weak D call: TRBD1 (6 bases). Trimming removed 4 bases from V and 5 bases from J, with 14 bases in between. There are 15 residues in the CDR3.

This chain uses TRBV9 with TRBJ2-5; maybe TRBD2 (5 bases). This CDR3 has 15 residues. The germline V gene encodes CDR1 SGDLS and CDR2 YYNGEE. Trimming removed 4 bases from V and 2 bases from J, with 15 bases in between. The CDR3 sequence is CASSPSRRPQETQYF. The CDR3 region has the DNA TGTGCCAGCAGCCCATCCAGGAGGCCTCAAGAGACCCAGTACTTC. The full variable domain, its missing parts supplied by reference TRBV9 and TRBJ2-5, is DSGVTQTPKHLITATGQRVTLRCSPRSGDLSVYWYQQSLDQGLQFLIQYYNGEERAKGNILERFSAQQFPDLHSELNLSSLELGDSALYFCASSPSRRPQETQYFGPGTRLLVL.

This chain links TRBV6-1 with TRBJ2-7; TRBD2 agrees at 13 bases. Germline lookup yields CDR1 MNHNS and CDR2 SASEGT. Unmatched junction bases numbered 8, after V lost 6 bases and J lost 3 bases. The CDR3 has 16 residues. CDR3 in DNA: TGTGCCAGCAGGAAAGGGACTAGCGGGGCCGTCTACGAGCAGTACTTC. Translation gives CASRKGTSGAVYEQYF.

A few counts support this clonotype. The V gene is TRBV6-2 or TRBV6-3, the J gene TRBJ2-7; 9 positions agree with TRBD1. Germline V gene lookup returns CDR1 MNHEY and CDR2 SVGEGT. J gave up 11 bases and V 6 bases, and 5 bases lay outside the gene matches. The CDR3 loop spans 11 amino acids. The CDR3 DNA reads as TGTGCCAGCAGCCACGGACAGGGGAAGTACTTC. It yields the protein CASSHGQGKYF.

V and J are TRBV9 and TRBJ2-6; D may be TRBD1 or TRBD2 (6 bases each). Trimming removed 4 bases at V and 2 bases at J, with 13 bases between. Germline assignment: CDR1 SGDLS and CDR2 YYNGEE. The CDR3 contains 16 residues. In DNA form, the CDR3 reads TGTGCCAGCAGCCGTAGAGGGGGGACTGGGGCCAACGTCCTGACTTTC. Translation: CASSRRGGTGANVLTF.

V is TRBV5-1 and J is TRBJ1-1; 11 nucleotides align to TRBD1. CDR3 length: 17 amino acids. CDR1 and CDR2 (germline): SGHRS, YFSETQ. Unmatched junction bases numbered 9, after V lost 4 bases and J lost 1 base. As DNA, the CDR3 is TGCGCCAGCAGCCCACTAGGACAGGGGGCTCGGAACACTGAAGCTTTCTTT. Translating gives CASSPLGQGARNTEAFF.

This clonotype was found many times. The J gene is TRBJ2-7, the V gene TRBV12-3 or TRBV12-4; D may be TRBD1 (5 bases). The CDR3 totals 15 residues. Trimming removed 3 bases at V and 2 bases at J, with 14 bases between. CDR3 region: CASSLGNVGPYEQYF. Here the CDR3 DNA reads TGTGCCAGCAGTTTGGGTAACGTGGGGCCCTACGAGCAGTACTTC.

There are many counts of this clonotype. The gene calls are TRBV20-1 and TRBJ2-7, with 9 bases matching TRBD2. Per germline, CDR1 DFQATT and CDR2 SNEGSKA (reference sequence). After removal of 8 bases from V and 0 bases from J, the junction contained 11 bases not matched to a gene. CDR3 length equals 15 residues. CDR3 region: CSISGLAGRSYEQYF. CDR3 sequence (DNA): TGCAGTATATCGGGGCTAGCGGGACGCTCCTACGAGCAGTACTTC.

This clonotype was counted between two and nine times. This chain uses TRBV5-5 with TRBJ2-2; possibly TRBD2 for D (6 bases). Germline CDR1 SGHKS, CDR2 YYEKEE (reference sequence). Trimming removed 3 bases from V and 2 bases from J, with 11 bases in between. This CDR3 has 15 residues. CDR3 sequence reads: CASSSTGGNTGELFF. CDR3 nucleotides: TGTGCCAGCAGCTCAACCGGGGGAAACACCGGGGAGCTGTTTTTT.

The chain is built from TRBV4-2 and TRBJ1-1; no clear D. The CDR3 runs to 12 residues. CDR1 and CDR2 (germline): LGHNA, YNFKEQ. Trimming pared 6 bases from V and 1 base from J, leaving 6 bases between. CDR3 residues: CASRGANTEAFF. The CDR3 DNA reads TGTGCCAGCAGAGGTGCGAACACTGAAGCTTTCTTT.